This TCR beta chain comes out of a study of T cells in Graves' hyperthyroidism and ophthalmopathy. V lost 2 bases to trimming and J lost 6 bases, with 17 bases between them. The V gene's germline CDR1 is SGHTA and CDR2 FQGNSA. The CDR3 contains 16 residues. TCR beta CDR3 regions were amplified from RNA. The TCR CDR3 was amplified in a first-round RT-PCR using the HTBI primer set. MiXCR, applied by TCRdb to the multiplex PCR reads, yields one record per CDR3 protein. The table includes 150,000 to 200,000 distinct CDR3 sequences, approximately 17% detected once. This clonotype was sampled from a woman in her forties or fifties with Graves' hyperthyroidism. The sequenced sample was blood. The rearrangement uses TRBV7-2 and TRBJ2-1; no clear D. The CDR3 is CASSLLMTGPGNEQFF. The CDR3 nucleotides read TGTGCCAGCAGCTTATTGATGACGGGCCCTGGCAATGAGCAGTTCTTC.